The clone carrying this T cell receptor (beta chain) was picked up a small number of times. Antigen unknown. TCRdb called the RACE reads again in MiXCR, with one record for every CDR3 protein. The table has around 76,000 distinct CDR3 sequences, approximately 12% seen once. These data originate in a study of human T cells and chemical hapten exposure. Study-wide results and limits: Having alopecia, donors may respond immunologically unlike healthy people.

Specified time point: patch test 1, 2 weeks after DPC sensitization. The treatment is: therapeutic diphenylcyclopropenone sensitization with weekly scalp DPC. Alopecia patients deemed DPC-suitable, aged 18 to 70, excluding pregnancy. Material: whole blood, obtained in connection with sensitization to the hapten diphenylcyclopropenone (DPC). The clonotype was recovered from a woman aged 60-75 years with alopecia areata. Some clones in this sample may be carry-over from other donors' samples.

This CDR3 is CASSPGQGVGTGELFF. The CDR3, as DNA: TGCGCCAGCAGCCCGGGACAGGGGGTCGGCACCGGGGAGCTGTTTTTT. V is TRBV5-1 and J is TRBJ2-2; TRBD1 aligns across 11 bases. CDR1 and CDR2 (germline): SGHRS, YFSETQ. The V gene end was trimmed by 4 bases and the J gene end by 4 bases; junction bases not matched to a gene: 6. This CDR3 is built from 16 residues.